The 21 T cell receptor beta chains below come from one sample, sequenced in a study of shared clonotypes between healthy human individuals. Profiling relied on immunoSEQ multiplex PCR, and the TCRdb table lists in-frame clones only, not all of them. The sample contains under 600,000 clones, about 80% of which appear only once. The sample taken for sequencing was PBMCs. These receptors were taken from a woman aged 40 to 50 in good health. Some clones in this sample may be carry-over from other donors' samples.

This sequence joins TRBV2 and TRBJ2-5, with D tentatively TRBD2 (5 bases). TRBJ2-7 matches the DNA end more closely, so the J call is doubtful. The CDR3 sequence is 12 residues long. Germline values: CDR1 SNHLY, CDR2 FYNNEI. CDR3 region: CASLANAYEQYF. CDR3 coding DNA: TGTGCCAGCCTAGCTAATGCCTACGAGCAGTACTTC.

The chain has TRBV9 and TRBJ2-7; D is undetermined. Germline V lookup: CDR1 SGDLS, CDR2 YYNGEE. Trimming cost V 0 bases and J 6 bases, with 13 bases left between them. CDR3 length equals 14 residues. In DNA, the CDR3 is TGTGCCAGCAGCGTAGGAGAGGTCCTGGGCGAGCAGTACTTC. Residues: CASSVGEVLGEQYF.

In DNA form, the CDR3 reads TGTGCCAGCTCAGGGGGGCAGGGTACCCCCGAGCAGTACTTC. This sequence encodes CASSGGQGTPEQYF. The chain joins TRBV18 to TRBJ2-7, with D perhaps matching TRBD1 or TRBD2 (6 bases each). Trimming left V 5 bases short and J 6 bases short, with 17 bases between. The CDR3 covers 14 residues. In germline, CDR1 is KGHSH, CDR2 LQKENI.

There are a few counts of this clone. The chain couples TRBV29-1 to TRBJ1-1; unclear D gene. This CDR3 region has 12 residues. The germline gives CDR1 SQVTM, CDR2 ANQGSEA. Trimming left V 3 bases short and J 4 bases short, with 9 bases between. This chain's CDR3 is CSVDYGRTEAFF. The CDR3 DNA follows: TGCAGCGTTGATTACGGTCGCACTGAAGCTTTCTTT.

V is TRBV11-2 and J is TRBJ2-6; maybe TRBD1 (6 bases). Trimming removed 1 base from V and 4 bases from J, with 8 bases in between. This CDR3 region has 15 residues. CDR1 is SGHAT and CDR2 is FQNNGV in the germline V gene. The CDR3 nucleotides are TGTGCCAGCAGCTTAGTGGGGGCCGGGGCCAACGTCCTGACTTTC. It yields the protein CASSLVGAGANVLTF.

The chain employs TRBV7-2 and TRBJ2-3; TRBD2 aligns across 10 bases. Germline V lookup: CDR1 SGHTA, CDR2 FQGNSA. V shed 4 bases, J shed 0 bases, and the junction held 7 bases outside the gene matches. The CDR3 loop spans 17 amino acids. The CDR3 reads CASSSRSGRTSTDTQYF. CDR3 coding DNA: TGTGCCAGCAGCTCACGTAGCGGGAGGACTAGCACAGATACGCAGTATTTT.

V gene TRBV13 combines with J gene TRBJ1-1; D is unresolved. Trimming stripped 2 bases from V and 4 bases from J, with 11 bases between. The CDR3 covers 14 residues. Germline CDR1 reads PRHDT; CDR2 reads FYEKMQ (reference sequence). The CDR3 spells CASSLKVVATEAFF. For the CDR3, the DNA is TGTGCCAGCAGCTTAAAGGTCGTCGCCACTGAAGCTTTCTTT.

The chain carries TRBV7-3 and TRBJ1-2; D remains ambiguous. The CDR3 sequence is 13 residues long. Germline V lookup: CDR1 SGHTA, CDR2 FQGTGA. The V end lost 7 bases, the J end lost 4 bases, and 13 bases lay between the germline ends. The CDR3 reads CASTQKCSYGYTF. CDR3 DNA: TGTGCCAGCACCCAAAAATGCAGCTATGGCTACACCTTC.

The chain has TRBV6-5 and TRBJ2-2, with D maybe TRBD1 (5 bases). CDR3 length: 12 amino acids. V was cut by 5 bases and J by 11 bases, with 12 bases left in between. Germline CDR1 and CDR2: MNHEY and SVGAGI. The CDR3, as DNA: TGTGCCAGCAGTCGATTTAGGGGCGAGCTGTTTTTT. The encoded protein is CASSRFRGELFF.

The chain carries TRBV7-2 and TRBJ2-3, with D uncertain. CDR1 SGHTA and CDR2 FQGNSA come from the germline V gene. V was cut by 1 base and J by 0 bases, with 5 bases left in between. The length of the CDR3 is 14 residues. CDR3 coding DNA: TGTGCCAGCAGCTTAGGGTGGAGCACAGATACGCAGTATTTT. Translating it yields CASSLGWSTDTQYF.

In this sample, this clone turned up once. The chain combines TRBV10-2 with TRBJ2-2; D unclear. Trimming pared 3 bases from V and 2 bases from J, leaving 10 bases between. This CDR3 region has 15 residues. The V gene's germline CDR1 is WSHSY and CDR2 SAAADI. This CDR3 reads CASSERRANTGELFF. CDR3 DNA sequence: TGCGCCAGCAGTGAACGGCGAGCTAACACCGGGGAGCTGTTTTTT.

The rearrangement joins TRBV10-1 to TRBJ2-2, with 7 bases lining up with TRBD1. Germline V gene lookup returns CDR1 WNHNN and CDR2 SYGVQD (reference sequence). J was trimmed by 1 base and V by 2 bases; bases with no gene match: 1. CDR3 length: 15 residues. The CDR3, as DNA: TGCGCCAGCAGTGAGAGACAGGGGAACACCGGGGAGCTGTTTTTT. Translated, it gives CASSERQGNTGELFF.

This chain joins TRBV28 and TRBJ2-3; D gene uncertain. Between the trimmed V and J ends, which lost 3 bases and 4 bases, there was a span of 5 bases. This CDR3 contains 12 residues. In germline, CDR1 is MDHEN, CDR2 SYDVKM. The CDR3 is CASSFGADTQYF. The CDR3 DNA reads as TGTGCCAGCAGTTTTGGGGCAGATACGCAGTATTTT.

The rearrangement uses TRBV7-9 and TRBJ2-7, with D unclear. Per the germline V gene, CDR1 is SEHNR and CDR2 is FQNEAQ (reference sequence). This CDR3 has 13 amino acids. V was trimmed by 3 bases and J by 4 bases, leaving 10 bases between them. CDR3 sequence: CASSLTNLYEQYF. DNA for the CDR3: TGTGCCAGCAGCTTGACAAATCTTTACGAGCAGTACTTC.

This clone was counted only a few times. The chain recombines TRBV10-1 with TRBJ2-2; D call uncertain. Trimming pared 4 bases from V and 7 bases from J, leaving 10 bases between. CDR3 size: 13 residues. Germline CDR1 reads WNHNN; CDR2 reads SYGVQD (reference sequence). CDR3 DNA sequence: TGCGCCAGCAGTGCCCGAACAGACGGGGAGCTGTTTTTT. It yields the protein CASSARTDGELFF.

About this clone: Its ends do not fully match the called genes, so a read error is possible. This sequence joins TRBV11-2 and TRBJ2-2; 9 nucleotides match TRBD2. This CDR3 spans 17 amino acids. Germline loops: CDR1 SGHAT, CDR2 FQNNGV. CDR3 nucleotide sequence: TGTGCCAGCAGCTTAGGGGGAGCGGGAGGACAGACCGGGGAGCCGTTTTTT. Amino acid sequence: CASSLGGAGGQTGEPFF.

The chain has TRBV5-6 and TRBJ2-5; TRBD2 aligns across 8 bases. Germline V CDR1 and CDR2: SGHDT, YYEEEE. Unmatched junction bases numbered 8, after V lost 2 bases and J lost 5 bases. The CDR3 contains 15 residues. The CDR3 protein is CASSFPGLAAETQYF. Written as DNA, the CDR3 is TGTGCCAGCAGCTTCCCAGGACTAGCAGCGGAGACCCAGTACTTC.

The chain is built from TRBV5-1 and TRBJ2-7; D may be TRBD1 (5 bases). This CDR3 has 14 amino acids. From germline, CDR1 is SGHRS and CDR2 YFSETQ. V was cut by 1 base and J by 2 bases, with 10 bases left in between. CDR3 sequence reads: CASSLTGDTYEQYF. CDR3 in DNA: TGCGCCAGCAGCTTGACAGGTGACACCTACGAGCAGTACTTC.

The CDR3: CASTETGDSYEQYF. The CDR3 region has the DNA TGTGCCAGCACCGAGACAGGGGACTCCTACGAGCAGTACTTC. The chain recombines TRBV6-1 with TRBJ2-7; 8 bases align to TRBD1. CDR3 size: 14 residues. V shed 7 bases and J 0 bases; nucleotides not matched to a gene: 5. In germline, CDR1 is MNHNS, CDR2 SASEGT.

The genes are TRBV30 and TRBJ2-2; D is ambiguous. V lost 0 bases and J 2 bases, leaving 10 bases between the germline ends. The CDR3 covers 15 residues. Germline V gene sequence: CDR1 GTSNPN, CDR2 SVGIG (reference sequence). CDR3 in amino acids: CAWSVLVVNTGELFF. As DNA, the CDR3 is TGTGCCTGGAGTGTACTGGTGGTTAACACCGGGGAGCTGTTTTTT.

V and J are TRBV29-1 and TRBJ2-1, with TRBD2 matching over 7 bases. CDR1 SQVTM and CDR2 ANQGSEA come from the germline V gene. Losses at the gene ends were 2 bases for V and 4 bases for J; bases not matched to a gene: 5. The CDR3 has 14 residues. DNA for the CDR3: TGCAGCGTTGAACCGGGACTACATTACAATGAGCAGTTCTTC. Translation: CSVEPGLHYNEQFF.